Below are 29 T cell receptor beta chains sequenced from a single sample in a study of blood T cells in healthy people across ages. Through a sample-barcoded 5' primer and a J-beta primer mix, a second PCR was run for 7 to 11 cycles. One entry per CDR3 protein, called by TCRdb with MiXCR from the 5' RACE reads. The sample carries about 1.5 million distinct CDR3 sequences, 42% recorded once. The specimen was blood. Receptor source: a woman in her late teens or twenties in good health.

This clonotype has ten or more counts. V gene TRBV7-2 combines with J gene TRBJ2-7, with 8 bases aligning to TRBD1. This CDR3 comprises 14 residues. With 6 bases clipped from V and 3 bases from J, the junction kept 7 bases outside the gene matches. Germline CDR1 SGHTA, CDR2 FQGNSA. For the CDR3, the DNA is TGTGCCAGCAGTTCCCGGACAGGGAGCTACGAGCAGTACTTC. It is translated as CASSSRTGSYEQYF.

This clonotype was seen a few times. This chain connects TRBV28 to TRBJ2-1; 9 nucleotides align to TRBD2. The CDR3 has 15 residues. Germline V gene sequence: CDR1 MDHEN, CDR2 SYDVKM. V trimming: 6 bases; J trimming: 5 bases; junction bases outside the gene matches: 8. The CDR3 protein is CASRKSGGKNNEQFF. The DNA of the CDR3 is TGTGCCAGCAGAAAAAGCGGGGGGAAGAACAATGAGCAGTTCTTC.

V gene TRBV29-1 combines with J gene TRBJ1-4, with 7 bases aligning to TRBD1. CDR1 and CDR2 (germline): SQVTM, ANQGSEA. This CDR3 contains 12 residues. The V segment lost 7 bases and the J segment 6 bases; nucleotides outside the gene matches: 5. Here the CDR3 DNA reads TGCAGCGCAGTAGGGACAGATGAAAAACTGTTTTTT. Translation gives CSAVGTDEKLFF.

The chain joins TRBV7-9 to TRBJ2-1; D remains ambiguous. Germline CDR1 is SEHNR and CDR2 is FQNEAQ (reference sequence). Trimming removed 8 bases at V and 3 bases at J, with 14 bases between. CDR3 size: 14 residues. The CDR3 DNA reads TGTGCCAGCTCTGAAGAGAGGAGCTACAATGAGCAGTTCTTC. It yields the protein CASSEERSYNEQFF. The full variable domain, in which reference TRBV7-9 and TRBJ2-1 provide the parts outside the CDR3, is DTGVSQNPRHKITKRGQNVTFRCDPISEHNRLYWYRQTLGQGPEFLTYFQNEAQLEKSRLLSDRFSAERPKGSFSTLEIQRTEQGDSAMYLCASSEERSYNEQFFGPGTRLTVL.

The chain uses TRBV12-3 or TRBV12-4 and TRBJ1-1; 7 nucleotides match TRBD1. The CDR3 totals 12 residues. Trimming at V came to 8 bases and at J to 4 bases, leaving 4 bases not matched to a gene. Here the CDR3 DNA reads TGTGCCAGCCTGACAGGGCCCACTGAAGCTTTCTTT. It yields the protein CASLTGPTEAFF.

This clonotype was detected once. The rearrangement uses TRBV12-3 or TRBV12-4 and TRBJ1-3, with D perhaps matching TRBD1 (6 bases). The V and J ends lost 5 bases and 4 bases respectively, with 18 bases between them. This CDR3 contains 16 residues. The CDR3 nucleotides are TGTGCCAGCAGTCCCCTTACAGGGAGAGGAGGAAACACCATATATTTT. Amino acid sequence: CASSPLTGRGGNTIYF.

The chain recombines TRBV4-1 with TRBJ1-2; TRBD1 agrees at 8 bases. The CDR3 is 17 amino acids. The germline gives CDR1 MGHRA, CDR2 YSYEKL. Trimming at V came to 6 bases and at J to 0 bases, leaving 12 bases not matched to a gene. For the CDR3, the DNA is TGCGCCAGCAGGTCCAGCGGGGACAGGAATGCTAACTATGGCTACACCTTC. Amino acids: CASRSSGDRNANYGYTF.

CDR3 DNA sequence: TGCAGTGCTAGAGAGACCCCCGGGAGGGCAGATACGCAGTATTTT. It translates to CSARETPGRADTQYF. J is TRBJ2-3 and V is TRBV20-1; 8 positions match TRBD2. The CDR3 extends over 15 amino acids. V trimming: 0 bases; J trimming: 4 bases; junction bases outside the gene matches: 6. From germline, CDR1 is DFQATT and CDR2 SNEGSKA (reference sequence).

V usage is TRBV12-3 or TRBV12-4 and J usage is TRBJ1-2; possibly TRBD1 for D (5 bases). The CDR3 contains 15 residues. V was clipped by 6 bases and J by 2 bases, with 16 bases between them. CDR3 in DNA: TGTGCCAGCAGCATATCCGGGACTCTAAACTATGGCTACACCTTC. It encodes CASSISGTLNYGYTF.

This clonotype was found a few times. This sequence joins TRBV12-3 or TRBV12-4 and TRBJ1-2; perhaps TRBD1 as D (6 bases). Trimming pared 0 bases from V and 3 bases from J, leaving 11 bases between. The CDR3 totals 15 residues. The CDR3 region is CASSLALGGDYGYTF. DNA of the CDR3: TGTGCCAGCAGTTTAGCGCTAGGGGGGGACTATGGCTACACCTTC.

This clonotype was counted between two and nine times. The chain uses TRBV9 and TRBJ1-2; 10 nucleotides line up with TRBD1. V gave up 5 bases and J gave up 8 bases; unmatched junction bases: 6. CDR3 length: 13 residues. The germline CDR1 and CDR2 sequences are SGDLS and YYNGEE. CDR3 sequence reads: CASRTGTGEGYTF. The CDR3 DNA follows: TGTGCCAGCAGAACCGGGACAGGGGAAGGCTACACCTTC.

This CDR3 reads CSVPAGEAFF. The DNA for the CDR3 is TGCAGTGTCCCCGCGGGAGAAGCTTTCTTT. The rearrangement joins TRBV20-1 to TRBJ1-1; D remains ambiguous. Germline V gene sequence: CDR1 DFQATT, CDR2 SNEGSKA (reference sequence). This CDR3 has 10 amino acids. V was pared by 7 bases and J by 8 bases, with 11 bases between.

This clonotype was found a few times. The chain has TRBV5-1 and TRBJ1-2; D is unclear. Trimming removed 6 bases at V and 3 bases at J, with 15 bases between. The CDR3 is made up of 14 amino acids. Germline V gene data show CDR1 as SGHRS and CDR2 as YFSETQ. In DNA, the CDR3 is TGCGCCAGCAACCGTCTGGGTCAGGACTATGGCTACACCTTC. It specifies CASNRLGQDYGYTF.

The J gene is TRBJ1-4, the V gene TRBV20-1, with a tentative D call TRBD1 (5 bases). Deletions cut 3 bases from V and 1 base from J, with 9 bases between. Germline V gene sequence: CDR1 DFQATT, CDR2 SNEGSKA (reference sequence). The CDR3 length is 14 residues. The chain's CDR3 is CSARLGGTNEKLFF. CDR3 in DNA: TGCAGTGCTAGGCTCGGGGGAACTAATGAAAAACTGTTTTTT.

Concerning this clonotype itself: Since the CDR3 does not end with the conserved phenylalanine or tryptophan, this likely comes from a read error. The genes are TRBV12-3 or TRBV12-4 and TRBJ2-1; 9 nucleotides match TRBD2. V shed 6 bases and J 2 bases; nucleotides not matched to a gene: 5. The CDR3 runs 15 residues. This CDR3 is CASSQTSGPYNEQFC. DNA for the CDR3: TGTGCCAGCAGCCAGACTAGCGGCCCCTACAATGAGCAGTTCTGC.

The chain employs TRBV15 and TRBJ2-1; D uncertain. CDR3 size: 13 residues. From germline, CDR1 is LNHNV and CDR2 YYDKDF (reference sequence). V lost 7 bases and J lost 3, with 10 bases in between. The CDR3 DNA reads as TGTGCCACCAAGCAGGATTTCTACAATGAGCAGTTCTTC. Translated: CATKQDFYNEQFF.

CDR3 DNA: TGCAGTGCTGCAGCCTCGGGACTAGCGGACTCCTACGAGCAGTACTTC. Its protein is CSAAASGLADSYEQYF. V usage is TRBV20-1 and J usage is TRBJ2-7, with TRBD2 identical over 11 bases. The germline V gene encodes CDR1 DFQATT and CDR2 SNEGSKA (reference sequence). The trim removed 5 bases at V and 0 bases at J, leaving 9 bases unmatched. This CDR3 contains 16 residues.

In nucleotides, the CDR3 is TGTGCCAGCAGCCAATATAGGGCGGACAATCAGCCCCAGCATTTT. This gives the protein CASSQYRADNQPQHF. The chain is built from TRBV28 and TRBJ1-5; the D is unclear. This CDR3 contains 15 residues. CDR1 MDHEN and CDR2 SYDVKM come from the germline V gene. The V gene lost 6 bases and the J gene lost 3 bases, with 15 bases spanning the gap.

This clonotype was observed a handful of times. V is TRBV4-1 and J is TRBJ2-3; D may be TRBD1 or TRBD2 (5 bases each). Trimming took off 2 bases at V and 0 bases at J, with 18 bases between the two ends. Germline CDR1 and CDR2: MGHRA and YSYEKL. The CDR3 covers 18 residues. CDR3 amino acids: CASSQSTGPPTSTDTQYF. For the CDR3, the DNA is TGCGCCAGCAGCCAATCTACGGGACCACCGACTAGCACAGATACGCAGTATTTT.

V usage is TRBV7-8 and J usage is TRBJ1-4; unclear D gene. CDR3 length: 15 amino acids. The ends were cut back, 1 base at V and 5 bases at J, with 11 bases in the middle. The germline CDR1 and CDR2 sequences are SGHVS and FQNEAQ. The CDR3 is CASSLEAASNEKLFF. For the CDR3, the DNA is TGTGCCAGCAGCTTAGAGGCGGCGTCCAATGAAAAACTGTTTTTT.

The CDR3 DNA is TGCAGTGCCTCCCAGCTCTACAATGAGCAGTTCTTC. The encoded protein is CSASQLYNEQFF. V usage is TRBV20-1 and J usage is TRBJ2-1; D is unresolved. From germline, CDR1 is DFQATT and CDR2 SNEGSKA (reference sequence). This CDR3 region has 12 residues. The germline V and J ends were trimmed by 6 bases and 3 bases, with 9 bases remaining between them.

This chain connects TRBV9 to TRBJ1-2, with 10 bases identical to TRBD1. In germline, CDR1 is SGDLS, CDR2 YYNGEE. V was pared by 5 bases and J by 4 bases, with 11 bases of the junction left unmatched. CDR3 length: 16 residues. CDR3 amino acids: CASSDPGQGGLYGYTF. The CDR3 DNA sequence: TGTGCCAGCAGTGACCCTGGACAGGGGGGCCTCTATGGCTACACCTTC.

V usage is TRBV15 and J usage is TRBJ2-7, with D possibly matching TRBD1 (6 bases). Germline lookup yields CDR1 LNHNV and CDR2 YYDKDF (reference sequence). This CDR3 region has 16 residues. Trimming removed 1 base at V and 0 bases at J, with 13 bases between. DNA of the CDR3: TGTGCCACCAGCAGAGCCCTACAGGGAACCTCCTACGAGCAGTACTTC. Its translation: CATSRALQGTSYEQYF.

The chain links TRBV27 to TRBJ1-5, with unresolved D. The V gene's germline CDR1 is MNHEY and CDR2 SMNVEV (reference sequence). V dropped 6 bases and J dropped 7 bases, with 19 bases sitting between them. This CDR3 is built from 15 residues. The CDR3 is CASRSGSGIGQPQHF. DNA for the CDR3: TGTGCCAGCAGGTCGGGGTCCGGTATAGGGCAGCCCCAGCATTTT.

About this clonotype: With a much larger clone just one base away, this may be a read error. The CDR3 DNA reads as TGCAGTGCCACAACTAGCGGGGGGGCTCGTGAGCAGTACTTC. As protein: CSATTSGGAREQYF. The chain links TRBV20-1 to TRBJ2-5, with 13 bases that match TRBD2. J gave up 11 bases and V 6 bases, and 12 bases lay outside the gene matches. Germline lookup yields CDR1 DFQATT and CDR2 SNEGSKA (reference sequence). This CDR3 region has 14 residues.

This clonotype occurred a few times. CDR3 sequence reads: CASSSASGLPGKEQYF. Written as DNA, the CDR3 is TGTGCCAGCAGTTCGGCCTCGGGACTCCCAGGCAAAGAGCAGTACTTC. The chain carries TRBV28 and TRBJ2-7, with D possibly TRBD2 on 6 matching bases. The CDR3 length is 16 residues. In germline, CDR1 is MDHEN, CDR2 SYDVKM. V was trimmed by 4 bases and J by 7 bases, leaving 23 bases between them.

A note on this clonotype: With a much larger clone just one base away, this may be a read error. The J gene is TRBJ2-7, the V gene TRBV7-2; perhaps TRBD1 as D (6 bases). CDR1 SGHTA and CDR2 FQGNSA come from the germline V gene. V lost 4 bases, J lost 7 bases, and 20 bases lay in between. This CDR3 is built from 15 residues. CDR3 nucleotides: TGTGCCAGCAGCTCACAGGGTACCTCCTACAATGAGCAGTACTTC. Amino acids: CASSSQGTSYNEQYF.

The chain links TRBV5-6 to TRBJ1-2; D is ambiguous. Germline V gene data show CDR1 as SGHDT and CDR2 as YYEEEE. The CDR3 totals 13 residues. Between the trimmed V and J ends, which lost 0 bases and 7 bases, there was a span of 10 bases. CDR3 sequence reads: CASSLGLLRGYTF. As DNA, the CDR3 is TGTGCCAGCAGCTTGGGGCTGCTTCGTGGCTACACCTTC.

This clonotype was observed a single time. The chain links TRBV23-1 to TRBJ2-7; D is perhaps TRBD1 (6 bases). The J call is in doubt because the DNA end fits TRBJ2-5 better. TRBV23-1 is an ORF, with its function uncertain. This CDR3 has 15 residues. CDR3 coding DNA: TGCGCCAGCAGTCGACGGACAGATTTGAGTGAGACCCAGTACTTC. Translation gives CASSRRTDLSETQYF.